The 7 T cell receptor beta chains listed next were all sequenced from one sample in a study of technical replicates of blood from several donors. Sequencing was performed with immunoSEQ multiplex PCR; in TCRdb, only in-frame clones are kept and a portion is missing. The data show approximately 73,000 clones, with about 95% seen just once and more than 0.2% held by the top ten. The source material was T cells isolated from PBMCs. The receptors were gathered from a human donor in good health.

The chain links TRBV6-1 to TRBJ1-3; TRBD1 is a possible D gene (5 bases). The germline V and J ends were trimmed by 0 bases and 10 bases, with 10 bases remaining between them. This CDR3 is built from 13 residues. Germline CDR1 reads MNHNS; CDR2 reads SASEGT. This CDR3 is CASSEARGGTIYF. CDR3 in DNA: TGTGCCAGCAGTGAAGCGCGGGGCGGTACCATATATTTT.

This clone was detected only once. The rearrangement uses TRBV7-8 and TRBJ1-5, with unresolved D. Between the trimmed V and J ends, which lost 2 bases and 1 base, there was a span of 15 bases. Germline values: CDR1 SGHVS, CDR2 FQNEAQ. The CDR3 runs to 17 residues. The CDR3 spells CASSLTPTGFSNQPQHF. CDR3 sequence (DNA): TGTGCCAGCAGCTTAACCCCGACGGGGTTCAGCAATCAGCCCCAGCATTTT.

The V and J genes are TRBV29-1 and TRBJ2-7; D call uncertain. V was clipped by 4 bases and J by 0 bases, with 7 bases between them. Germline V CDR1 and CDR2: SQVTM, ANQGSEA. The CDR3 consists of 12 residues. The CDR3 protein is CSVVLSSYEQYF. The CDR3, as DNA: TGCAGCGTTGTATTGAGCTCCTACGAGCAGTACTTC.

The rearrangement links TRBV7-6 to TRBJ2-1; D is tentatively TRBD1 or TRBD2 (6 bases each). Trimming took 5 bases from V and 8 from J, leaving 13 bases between them. The germline V gene encodes CDR1 SGHVS and CDR2 FNYEAQ. The CDR3 spans 13 residues. This CDR3 is CASSLGGRYEQFF. DNA of the CDR3: TGTGCCAGCAGCCTAGGGGGGCGGTATGAGCAGTTCTTC. Variable domain in full (rest from reference TRBV7-6 and TRBJ2-1): GAGVSQSPRYKVTKRGQDVALRCDPISGHVSLYWYRQALGQGPEFLTYFNYEAQQDKSGLPNDRFSAERPEGSISTLTIQRTEQRDSAMYRCASSLGGRYEQFFGPGTRLTVL.

The chain uses TRBV19 and TRBJ2-2; TRBD2 agrees at 11 bases. The germline V gene has CDR1 LNHDA and CDR2 SQIVND (reference sequence). CDR3 length: 16 amino acids. The ends lost 6 bases at V and 6 bases at J; junction bases unmatched: 9. The CDR3 reads CASRRSSGGKSGELFF. The CDR3 DNA is TGTGCCAGTAGAAGGTCTAGCGGGGGGAAATCCGGGGAGCTGTTTTTT.

V and J are TRBV7-2 and TRBJ1-2, with 7 bases that match TRBD1. The length of the CDR3 is 16 residues. V was pared by 4 bases and J by 4 bases, with 12 bases of the junction left unmatched. The V gene's germline CDR1 is SGHTA and CDR2 FQGNSA. The CDR3 sequence: CASSSRDSFLGYGYTF. The DNA for the CDR3 is TGTGCCAGCAGCTCCCGGGACAGCTTCTTGGGCTATGGCTACACCTTC.

The chain recombines TRBV6-5 with TRBJ2-2; D is possibly TRBD1 (6 bases). The CDR3 consists of 15 residues. Trimming left V 7 bases short and J 9 bases short, with 21 bases between. The germline CDR1 and CDR2 sequences are MNHEY and SVGAGI. CDR3 bases: TGTGCCAGCAAGGACGACAGGTCTGCGCGCCGGGAGCTGTTTTTT. It is translated as CASKDDRSARRELFF.